This TCR beta chain was sequenced in a study of blood T cell repertoires in COVID-19. Trimming pared 8 bases from V and 4 bases from J, leaving 12 bases between. The CDR3 is made up of 13 amino acids. Per the germline V gene, CDR1 is MNHEY and CDR2 is SVGAGI. Measured with immunoSEQ multiplex PCR; TCRdb has only the in-frame clones, and not every one. This sample has some 200,000 clones, with around 80% found just once. The receptor comes from a woman in her 70s with acute or convalescent COVID-19. The sequenced sample was peripheral blood. V gene TRBV6-5 combines with J gene TRBJ1-3; possibly TRBD1 for D (6 bases). In DNA form, the CDR3 reads TGTGCCAGCGCGCAGGGGACAGGAAACACCATATATTTT. Translation: CASAQGTGNTIYF.